This T cell receptor beta chain derives from a study of blood T cell repertoires in COVID-19. Background on the study: T cells, B-cell-depleted T cells, or PBMCs supplied cDNA or gDNA.

The data were produced by immunoSEQ multiplex PCR, yet TCRdb's version contains in-frame clones alone and is incomplete. The profile shows 450,000 or so clones, over 75% of them singletons. Trimming removed 4 bases at V and 3 bases at J, with 14 bases between. CDR1 is KGHDR and CDR2 is SFDVKD in the germline V gene. CDR3 length: 16 residues. The sequence was collected from a woman aged 40 to 50 with COVID-19, enrolled during active disease. The rearrangement uses TRBV24-1 and TRBJ2-2, with a tentative D call TRBD1 (6 bases). The sequenced material came from peripheral blood. CDR3 DNA: TGTGCCACCAGTGACCGAAAGGACAGTTACACCGGGGAGCTGTTTTTT. This codes for CATSDRKDSYTGELFF.